These T cell receptor beta chains were read from a single sample in a study of CD8+ T cells in alopecia areata. Clones were sequenced by immunoSEQ multiplex PCR, and TCRdb holds only the in-frame ones, with some missing. The profile shows approximately 140,000 clones, approximately 87% of them singletons. The material sequenced was CD8+ T cells sorted from blood, taken at week 0. The receptors were sampled from a human donor with alopecia areata. The CDR3 runs from the conserved cysteine through the conserved F or W. The D gene is left open where the match is weak.

v_call: TRBV30
d_call: NA
cdr3_aa: CAWSYGQNEQYF

v_call: TRBV27
d_call: NA
cdr3_aa: CASRMGVMGEQYF

v_call: TRBV4-1
d_call: TRBD1
cdr3_aa: CASSQVQGASYEQYF

v_call: TRBV29-1
d_call: NA
cdr3_aa: CSVGGKSYEQYF

v_call: TRBV7-9
d_call: NA
cdr3_aa: CASSPHGGKDQPQHF

v_call: TRBV30
d_call: TRBD1
cdr3_aa: CAWSSGQGTQPQHF

v_call: TRBV5-6
d_call: NA
cdr3_aa: CASRLDRTVYGYTF

v_call: TRBV6-1
d_call: NA
cdr3_aa: CASSVRQYTGELFF

v_call: TRBV9
d_call: TRBD2
cdr3_aa: CASSDLAGEQYF

v_call: TRBV11-2
d_call: NA
cdr3_aa: CASSSTLSVNTEAFF

v_call: TRBV7-2
d_call: NA
cdr3_aa: CASSLEGLNNEQFF

v_call: TRBV12-5
d_call: NA
cdr3_aa: CASGLAYGWGPYNEQFF

v_call: TRBV4-1
d_call: NA
cdr3_aa: CASSQDMGSVQPQHF

v_call: TRBV4-1
d_call: NA
cdr3_aa: CASSQVGEGDQPQHF

v_call: TRBV9
d_call: NA
cdr3_aa: CASSVDVSDEQYF

v_call: TRBV9
d_call: NA
cdr3_aa: CASSPTGSNQPQHF

v_call: TRBV4-2
d_call: NA
cdr3_aa: CASSQGSGTKGYTF

v_call: TRBV29-1
d_call: NA
cdr3_aa: CSVRTETYEQYF

v_call: TRBV19
d_call: TRBD2
cdr3_aa: CASTVSGTLYNEQFF

v_call: TRBV5-4
d_call: NA
cdr3_aa: CASSAGTPGHEQFF